The TCR beta chain under discussion was sequenced for a study of cytomegalovirus exposure and HLA in healthy donors. Study-level points and caveats: Most TCRs appeared rarely, but some public TCRs recurred in many donors. Overall, about 160 TCR beta chains were annotated as cytomegalovirus-associated. Clusters of TCRs from the first cohort tended to co-occur in the 100 to 150 validation repertoires (as a later analysis found). High sensitivity and specificity were reportedly achieved when the classifier diagnosed cytomegalovirus status.

This clone occurred once. What it binds is not known. This table comes from immunoSEQ multiplex PCR, and its TCRdb copy is limited to in-frame clones, with some not included. The sample holds approximately 82,000 clones; about 92% are singletons and the top ten take approximately 0.69%. The receptor's source is a man aged 18 to 30 in good health and CMV-seronegative. The sequenced sample consisted of PBMCs.

As DNA, the CDR3 is TGTGCCAGCAGGGGAGAACACACTGAAGCTTTCTTT. This gives the protein CASRGEHTEAFF. This rearrangement joins TRBV2 to TRBJ1-1; D gene ambiguous. Germline CDR1 SNHLY, CDR2 FYNNEI. This CDR3 contains 12 residues. The ends were cut back, 6 bases at V and 3 bases at J, with 8 bases in the middle.